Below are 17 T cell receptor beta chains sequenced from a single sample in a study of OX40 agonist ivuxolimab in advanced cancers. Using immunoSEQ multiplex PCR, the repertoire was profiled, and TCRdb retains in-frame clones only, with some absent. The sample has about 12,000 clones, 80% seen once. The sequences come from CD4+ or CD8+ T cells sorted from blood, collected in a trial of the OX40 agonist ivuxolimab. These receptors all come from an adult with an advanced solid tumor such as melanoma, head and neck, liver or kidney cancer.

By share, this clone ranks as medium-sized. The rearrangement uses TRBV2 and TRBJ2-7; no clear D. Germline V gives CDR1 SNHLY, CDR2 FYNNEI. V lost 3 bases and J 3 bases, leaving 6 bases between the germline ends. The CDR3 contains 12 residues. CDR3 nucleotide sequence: TGTGCCAGCAGTGATCTTGGCTACGAGCAGTACTTC. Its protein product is CASSDLGYEQYF.

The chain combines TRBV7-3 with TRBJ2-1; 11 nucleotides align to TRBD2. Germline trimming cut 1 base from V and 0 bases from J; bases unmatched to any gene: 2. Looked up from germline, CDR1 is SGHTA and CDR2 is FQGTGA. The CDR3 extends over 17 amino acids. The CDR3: CASSLIAGGSSYNEQFF. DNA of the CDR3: TGTGCCAGCAGCTTAATAGCGGGAGGGAGCTCCTACAATGAGCAGTTCTTC.

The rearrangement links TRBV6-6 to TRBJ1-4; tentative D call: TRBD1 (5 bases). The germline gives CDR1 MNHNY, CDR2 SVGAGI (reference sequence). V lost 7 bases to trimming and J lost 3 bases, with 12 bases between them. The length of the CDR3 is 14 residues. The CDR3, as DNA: TGTGCCAGCACTCCAGGGCCCGCTAATGAAAAACTGTTTTTT. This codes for CASTPGPANEKLFF.

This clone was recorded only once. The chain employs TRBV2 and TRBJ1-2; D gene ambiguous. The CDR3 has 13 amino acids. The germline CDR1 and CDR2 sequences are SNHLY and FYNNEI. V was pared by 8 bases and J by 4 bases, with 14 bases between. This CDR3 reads CASHIEGFYGYTF. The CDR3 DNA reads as TGTGCCAGCCACATTGAGGGTTTCTATGGCTACACCTTC.

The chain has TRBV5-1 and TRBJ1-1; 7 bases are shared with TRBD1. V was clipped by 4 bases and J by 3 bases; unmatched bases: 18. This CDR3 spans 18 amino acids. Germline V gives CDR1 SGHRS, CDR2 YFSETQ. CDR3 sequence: CASSQRTGKGSGDTEAFF. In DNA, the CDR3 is TGCGCCAGCAGCCAACGGACAGGAAAGGGGAGTGGGGACACTGAAGCTTTCTTT.

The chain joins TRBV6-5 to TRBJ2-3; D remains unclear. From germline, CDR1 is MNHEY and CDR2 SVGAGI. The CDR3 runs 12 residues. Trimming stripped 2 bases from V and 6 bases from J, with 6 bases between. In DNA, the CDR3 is TGTGCCAGCAGTTACGCTTCCGATACGCAGTATTTT. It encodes CASSYASDTQYF.

This chain's CDR3 is CASSPGLSYEQYF. The CDR3 nucleotides read TGTGCCAGCAGCCCGGGACTATCCTACGAGCAGTACTTC. The genes are TRBV27 and TRBJ2-7; TRBD2 matches 7 bases. The V gene end was trimmed by 6 bases and the J gene end by 1 base; junction bases not matched to a gene: 3. Germline V gene lookup returns CDR1 MNHEY and CDR2 SMNVEV (reference sequence). This CDR3 region has 13 residues.

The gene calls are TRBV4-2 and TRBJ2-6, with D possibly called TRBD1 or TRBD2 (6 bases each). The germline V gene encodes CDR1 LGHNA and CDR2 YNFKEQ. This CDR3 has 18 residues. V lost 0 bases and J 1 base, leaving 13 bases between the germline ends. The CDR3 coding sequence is TGTGCCAGCAGCCAAGATTCCCCGGGGGCATCTGGGGCCAACGTCCTGACTTTC. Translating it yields CASSQDSPGASGANVLTF.

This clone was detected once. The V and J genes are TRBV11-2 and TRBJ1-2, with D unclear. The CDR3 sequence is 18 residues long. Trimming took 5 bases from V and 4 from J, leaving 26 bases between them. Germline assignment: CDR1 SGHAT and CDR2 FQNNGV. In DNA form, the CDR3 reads TGTGCCAGCAGCCAAGATCCAAAAGGAGCGGCGTATGTCTATGGCTACACCTTC. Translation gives CASSQDPKGAAYVYGYTF.

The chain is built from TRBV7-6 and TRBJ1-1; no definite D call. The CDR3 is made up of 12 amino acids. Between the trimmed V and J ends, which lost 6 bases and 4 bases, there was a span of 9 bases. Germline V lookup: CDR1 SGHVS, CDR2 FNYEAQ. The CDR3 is CASRELGTEAFF. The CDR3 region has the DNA TGTGCCAGCAGGGAATTGGGCACTGAAGCTTTCTTT. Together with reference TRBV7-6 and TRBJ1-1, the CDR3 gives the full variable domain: GAGVSQSPRYKVTKRGQDVALRCDPISGHVSLYWYRQALGQGPEFLTYFNYEAQQDKSGLPNDRFSAERPEGSISTLTIQRTEQRDSAMYRCASRELGTEAFFGQGTRLTVV.

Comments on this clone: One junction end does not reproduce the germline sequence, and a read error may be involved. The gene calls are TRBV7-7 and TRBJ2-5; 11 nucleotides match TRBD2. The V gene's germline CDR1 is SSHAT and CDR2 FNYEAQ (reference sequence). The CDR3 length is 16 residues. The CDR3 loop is CASSGLAGGFQETQYF. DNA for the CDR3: TGTGCTAGCAGCGGGCTAGCGGGGGGCTTCCAAGAGACCCAGTACTTC.

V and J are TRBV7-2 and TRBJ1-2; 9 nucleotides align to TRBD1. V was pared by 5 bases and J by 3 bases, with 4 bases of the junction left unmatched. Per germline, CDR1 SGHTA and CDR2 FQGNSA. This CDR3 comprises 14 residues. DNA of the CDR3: TGTGCCAGCAGCGCTACAGGGGGCCACTATGGCTACACCTTC. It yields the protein CASSATGGHYGYTF. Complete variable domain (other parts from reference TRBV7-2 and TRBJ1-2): GAGVSQSPSNKVTEKGKDVELRCDPISGHTALYWYRQSLGQGLEFLIYFQGNSAPDKSGLPSDRFSAERTGGSVSTLTIQRTQQEDSAVYLCASSATGGHYGYTFGSGTRLTVV.

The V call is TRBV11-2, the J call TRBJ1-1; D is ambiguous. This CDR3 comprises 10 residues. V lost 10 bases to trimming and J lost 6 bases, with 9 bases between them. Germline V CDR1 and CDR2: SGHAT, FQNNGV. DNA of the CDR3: TGTGCCACTCGAGGCGCTGAAGCTTTCTTT. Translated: CATRGAEAFF.

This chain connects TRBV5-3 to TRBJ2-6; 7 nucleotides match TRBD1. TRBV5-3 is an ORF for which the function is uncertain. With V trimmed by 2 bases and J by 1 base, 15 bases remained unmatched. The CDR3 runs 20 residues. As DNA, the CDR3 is TGTGCCAGAAGCTTTTGGCCGACAGGGCCAGGTCGATCTGGGGCCAACGTCCTGACTTTC. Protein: CARSFWPTGPGRSGANVLTF.

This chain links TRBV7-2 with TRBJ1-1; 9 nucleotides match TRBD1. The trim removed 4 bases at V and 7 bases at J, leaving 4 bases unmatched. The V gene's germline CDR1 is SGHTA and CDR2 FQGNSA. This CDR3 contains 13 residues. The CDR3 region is CASSSGQGSEAFF. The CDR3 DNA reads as TGTGCCAGCAGCTCTGGACAGGGGAGTGAAGCTTTCTTT.

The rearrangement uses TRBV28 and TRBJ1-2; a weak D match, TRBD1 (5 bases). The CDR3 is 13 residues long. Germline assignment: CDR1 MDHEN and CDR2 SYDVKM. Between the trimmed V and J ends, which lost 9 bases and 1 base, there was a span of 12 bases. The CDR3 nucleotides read TGTGCCAGTTCTAGAGGGGTTAACTATGGCTACACCTTC. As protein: CASSRGVNYGYTF.

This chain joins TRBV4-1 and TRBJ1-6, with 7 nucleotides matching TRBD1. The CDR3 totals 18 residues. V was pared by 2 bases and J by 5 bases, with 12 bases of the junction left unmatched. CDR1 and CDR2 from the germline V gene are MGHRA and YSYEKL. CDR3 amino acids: CASSQRSFRDRDNSPLHF. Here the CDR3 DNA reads TGCGCCAGCAGCCAAAGGAGCTTCCGGGACAGAGATAATTCACCCCTCCACTTT.